Below, 6 T cell receptor beta chains from the same sample are listed, as sequenced in a study of stem cell transplantation in POMP-related autoinflammatory disease (dated by TCRdb to the early 2020s). To prepare the library, the immunoSEQ multiplex PCR assay was applied. What TCRdb holds here is the immuneACCESS table cut down to in-frame rearrangements. Part of the clones is not present; checked against another copy, under half of the missing clones reflect an unresolved V gene, and the others are unexplained. The sample profile shows approximately 23,000 clones; approximately 78% of them were found once. The ten largest clones represent around 2.5% of the sample. The time point label here, explained by the study, means: before hematopoietic stem cell transplant. Source: CD4+ T cells from PBMCs, taken before stem cell transplantation. All receptors come from a human donor with POMP-related autoinflammation and immune dysregulation (PRAID).

The rearrangement joins TRBV11-2 to TRBJ2-6; D not resolved. Trimming pared 4 bases from V and 1 base from J, leaving 8 bases between. The CDR3 is 15 residues long. Per the germline V gene, CDR1 is SGHAT and CDR2 is FQNNGV. The CDR3 here is CASSSARSGANVLTF. CDR3 sequence (DNA): TGTGCCAGCAGCTCCGCCCGATCTGGGGCCAACGTCCTGACTTTC. The full variable domain, its missing parts supplied by reference TRBV11-2 and TRBJ2-6, is EAGVAQSPRYKIIEKRQSVAFWCNPISGHATLYWYQQILGQGPKLLIQFQNNGVVDDSQLPKDRFSAERLKGVDSTLKIQPAKLEDSAVYLCASSSARSGANVLTFGAGSRLTVL.

The chain uses TRBV5-1 and TRBJ2-3; D ambiguous. Trimming took 4 bases from V and 0 from J, leaving 9 bases between them. Germline V gene sequence: CDR1 SGHRS, CDR2 YFSETQ. This CDR3 comprises 14 residues. CDR3 in DNA: TGCGCCAGCAGCCAGCCTGAGAGCACAGATACGCAGTATTTT. It translates to CASSQPESTDTQYF.

The genes are TRBV6-1 and TRBJ2-7; 7 nucleotides line up with TRBD1. J gave up 6 bases and V 2 bases, and 7 bases lay outside the gene matches. The CDR3 spans 14 residues. Germline V gene sequence: CDR1 MNHNS, CDR2 SASEGT. CDR3 nucleotides: TGTGCCAGCAGTGAACAGACAGGGTCGGGCGAGCAGTACTTC. This translates into CASSEQTGSGEQYF.

The chain combines TRBV6-1 with TRBJ1-5; 11 bases match TRBD1. The CDR3 covers 16 residues. CDR1 is MNHNS, CDR2 SASEGT, per germline. Trimming at V came to 2 bases and at J to 6 bases, leaving 6 bases not matched to a gene. The CDR3 DNA sequence: TGTGCCAGCAGTGAAAGAGGACAGGGGGCAGGTCAGCCCCAGCATTTT. This translates into CASSERGQGAGQPQHF.

This clone was counted only a few times. The chain has TRBV2 and TRBJ2-2; D unresolved. V lost 4 bases, J lost 6 bases, and 15 bases lay in between. This CDR3 has 15 residues. Per germline, CDR1 SNHLY and CDR2 FYNNEI. The CDR3 loop is CASSGPPVRAGELFF. CDR3 coding DNA: TGTGCCAGCAGTGGACCCCCGGTCCGTGCCGGGGAGCTGTTTTTT.

The rearrangement links TRBV18 to TRBJ1-2; D is undetermined. The CDR3 sequence is 13 residues long. Trimming left V 2 bases short and J 4 bases short, with 8 bases between. Looked up from germline, CDR1 is KGHSH and CDR2 is LQKENI. The CDR3 sequence: CASSPSDAYGYTF. CDR3 nucleotides: TGTGCCAGCTCACCATCAGACGCCTATGGCTACACCTTC.